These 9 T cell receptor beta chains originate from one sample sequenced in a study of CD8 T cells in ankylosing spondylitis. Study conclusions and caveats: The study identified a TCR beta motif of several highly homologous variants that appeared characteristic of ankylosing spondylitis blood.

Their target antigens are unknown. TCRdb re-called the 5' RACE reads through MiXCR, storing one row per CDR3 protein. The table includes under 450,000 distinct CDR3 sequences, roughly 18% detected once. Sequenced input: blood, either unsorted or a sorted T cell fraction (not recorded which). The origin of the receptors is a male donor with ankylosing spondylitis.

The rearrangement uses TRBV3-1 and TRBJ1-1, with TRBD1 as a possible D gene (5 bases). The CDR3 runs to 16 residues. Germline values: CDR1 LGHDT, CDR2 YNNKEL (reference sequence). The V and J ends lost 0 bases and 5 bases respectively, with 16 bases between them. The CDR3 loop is CASSQDLGAGRTEAFF. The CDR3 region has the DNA TGTGCCAGCAGCCAAGATTTAGGGGCAGGGAGAACTGAAGCTTTCTTT.

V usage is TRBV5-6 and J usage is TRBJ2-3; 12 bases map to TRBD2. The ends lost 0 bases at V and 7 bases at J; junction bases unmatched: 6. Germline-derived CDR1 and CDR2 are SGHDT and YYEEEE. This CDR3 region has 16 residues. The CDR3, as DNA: TGTGCCAGCAGCTTGGCCAAGCTAGCGGGAGGGAATACGCAGTATTTT. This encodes CASSLAKLAGGNTQYF.

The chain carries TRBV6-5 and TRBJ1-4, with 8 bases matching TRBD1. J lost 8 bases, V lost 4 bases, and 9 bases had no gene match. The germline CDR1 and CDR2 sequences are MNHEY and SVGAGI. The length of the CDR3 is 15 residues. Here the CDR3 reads CASSSMTGVVEKLFF. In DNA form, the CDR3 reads TGTGCCAGCAGTTCCATGACAGGGGTCGTGGAAAAACTGTTTTTT.

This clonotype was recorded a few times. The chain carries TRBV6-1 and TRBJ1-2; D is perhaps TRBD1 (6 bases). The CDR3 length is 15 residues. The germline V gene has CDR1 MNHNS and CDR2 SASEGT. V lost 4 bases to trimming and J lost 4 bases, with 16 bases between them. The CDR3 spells CASSGGGGFVYGYTF. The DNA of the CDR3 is TGTGCCAGCAGTGGAGGGGGGGGCTTCGTCTATGGCTACACCTTC.

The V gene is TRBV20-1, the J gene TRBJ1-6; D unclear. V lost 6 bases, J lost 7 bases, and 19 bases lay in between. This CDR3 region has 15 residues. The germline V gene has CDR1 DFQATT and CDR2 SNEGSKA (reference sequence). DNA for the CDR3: TGCAGTGCGGGAGGGAAGGCCGGCGCCAATTCACCCCTCCACTTT. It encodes CSAGGKAGANSPLHF.

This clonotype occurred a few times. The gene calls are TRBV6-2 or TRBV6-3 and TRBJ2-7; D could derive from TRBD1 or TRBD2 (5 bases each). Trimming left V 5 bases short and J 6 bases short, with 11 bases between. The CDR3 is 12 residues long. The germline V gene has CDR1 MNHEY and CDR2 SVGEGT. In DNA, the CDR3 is TGTGCCAGCAGTCGGGACGGAGGCGAGCAGTACTTC. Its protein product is CASSRDGGEQYF.

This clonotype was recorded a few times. The CDR3 sequence: CASSSIQGANEKLFF. CDR3 nucleotides: TGTGCCAGCAGCTCTATACAGGGGGCTAATGAAAAACTGTTTTTT. V is TRBV12-3 or TRBV12-4 and J is TRBJ1-4; 8 bases match TRBD1. V trimming: 6 bases; J trimming: 3 bases; junction bases outside the gene matches: 6. The CDR3 sequence is 15 residues long.

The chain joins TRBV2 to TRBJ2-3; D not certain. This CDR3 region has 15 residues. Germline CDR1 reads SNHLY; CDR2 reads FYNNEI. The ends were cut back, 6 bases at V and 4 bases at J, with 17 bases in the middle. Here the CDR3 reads CASSADGLGPDTQYF. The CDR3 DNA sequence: TGTGCCAGCAGCGCCGACGGCCTAGGGCCAGATACGCAGTATTTT.

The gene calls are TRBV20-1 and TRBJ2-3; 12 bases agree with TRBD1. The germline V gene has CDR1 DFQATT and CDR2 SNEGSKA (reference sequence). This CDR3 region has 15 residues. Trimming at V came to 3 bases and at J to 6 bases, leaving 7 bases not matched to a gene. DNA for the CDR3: TGCAGTGCTAGTGCCGGGACAGGGGGCTTGGATACGCAGTATTTT. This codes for CSASAGTGGLDTQYF.